This T cell receptor beta chain was identified during a study of blood T cells in healthy people across ages. Points from the study as a whole: More naive CD4+ cells and higher diversity marked long-lived donors relative to aged donors.

Whenever a sample was processed, at least 6 million PBMCs were isolated. For the second PCR, which ran for 7 to 11 cycles, a sample-barcoded 5' primer and a J-beta primer mix were used. No fewer than 3 million CDR3-containing paired-end reads came from each sample. TCRdb processed the 5' RACE reads anew with MiXCR; each CDR3 protein has one entry. The sample includes roughly 1,700,000 distinct CDR3 sequences, 28% of them seen just once. A few counts support this clonotype. What it binds is not known. Germline V CDR1 and CDR2: MGHRA, YSYEKL. The CDR3 runs 15 residues. This receptor was identified in a woman in her 30s in good health. The rearrangement joins TRBV4-1 to TRBJ2-5, with D unresolved. The J call may be incorrect, as the DNA end agrees better with TRBJ2-7. The material sequenced was blood. CDR3 region: CASSQDFRSTYEQYF. CDR3 nucleotides: TGCGCCAGCAGCCAAGATTTTAGGAGTACCTACGAGCAGTACTTC.